This TCR beta chain stems from a study of T-cell memory formation after mild COVID-19. The length of the CDR3 is 17 residues. CDR1 and CDR2 (germline): MNHNY, SVGAGI (reference sequence). V lost 3 bases and J 3 bases, leaving 20 bases between the germline ends. TCRdb redid the calling of the 5' RACE reads with MiXCR, one entry per CDR3 protein. The data contain around 220,000 distinct CDR3 sequences, less than 20% of them singletons. This clonotype was counted between two and nine times. V usage is TRBV6-6 and J usage is TRBJ1-1; the D gene is possibly TRBD1 (6 bases). The receptor comes from a man between 18 and 29 years old who had mild COVID-19 (a few samples of this study predate the infection). Cell type and time point are not known. Specimen: PBMCs or a T cell subset sorted from them (not recorded which). CDR3 sequence (DNA): TGTGCCAGCAGTTATGCGATAGCAGGGGTAGGCGACACTGAAGCTTTCTTT. This sequence encodes CASSYAIAGVGDTEAFF.